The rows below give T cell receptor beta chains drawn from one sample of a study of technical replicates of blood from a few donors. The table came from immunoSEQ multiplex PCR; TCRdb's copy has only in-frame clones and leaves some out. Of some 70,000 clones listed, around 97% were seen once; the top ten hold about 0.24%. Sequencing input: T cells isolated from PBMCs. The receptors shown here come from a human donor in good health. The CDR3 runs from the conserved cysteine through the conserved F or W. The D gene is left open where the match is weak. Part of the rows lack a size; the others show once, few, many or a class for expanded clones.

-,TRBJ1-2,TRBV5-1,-,TGCGCCAGCAGCTTGGAGGGGTACGCGGGATCATATGGCTACACCTTC,CASSLEGYAGSYGYTF
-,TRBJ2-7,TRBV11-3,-,TGTGCCAGCAGCTTTAGCGACTACGAGCAGTACTTC,CASSFSDYEQYF
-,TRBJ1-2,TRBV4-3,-,TGCGCCAGCAGCCAACCCTACGACAGTAGCTATGGCTACACCTTC,CASSQPYDSSYGYTF
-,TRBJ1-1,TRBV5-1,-,TGCGCCAGCGGCCGAGATGGACAGTCCTACACTGAAGCTTTCTTT,CASGRDGQSYTEAFF
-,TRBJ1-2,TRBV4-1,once,TGCGCCAGCAGCCAAATGGAGAACTATGGCTACACCTTC,CASSQMENYGYTF
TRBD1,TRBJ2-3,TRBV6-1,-,TGTGCCAGCAGTGGGACAGGGTACGCAGATACGCAGTATTTT,CASSGTGYADTQYF
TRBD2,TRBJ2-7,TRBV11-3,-,TGTGCCAGCAGCCAAAATAGCGGGGTCGACTACGAGCAGTACTTC,CASSQNSGVDYEQYF
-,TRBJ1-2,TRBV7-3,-,TGTGCCAGCAGCTTAAATCCAGGCTTGGTCCCCACTTATGGCTACACCTTC,CASSLNPGLVPTYGYTF
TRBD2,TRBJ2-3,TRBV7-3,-,TGTGCCAGCAGCATCCTAGCGGGGTCCACAGATACGCAGTATTTT,CASSILAGSTDTQYF
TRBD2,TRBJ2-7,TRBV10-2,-,TGCGCCAGCAGTGGGCTAGCGGGAGGAGTACGGGAGCAGTACTTC,CASSGLAGGVREQYF
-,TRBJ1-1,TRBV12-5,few,TGTGCTAGTGGTTTAGGGGATACGTCTGAAGCTTTCTTT,CASGLGDTSEAFF
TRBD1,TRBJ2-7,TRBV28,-,TGTGCCAGCAGTCCGCCGACAGGGGGCTACGAGCAGTACTTC,CASSPPTGGYEQYF
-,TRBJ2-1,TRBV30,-,TGTGCCTGGAGTGTACAGGATGGCAATGAGCAGTTCTTC,CAWSVQDGNEQFF
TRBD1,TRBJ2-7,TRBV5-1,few,TGCGCCAGCAGCGGGGGGGACAGGGGCTTGGTTGTCGAGCAGTACTTC,CASSGGDRGLVVEQYF
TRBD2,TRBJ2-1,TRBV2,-,TGTGCCAGCCTTGGTTCTAGCGGATACAATGAGCAGTTCTTC,CASLGSSGYNEQFF
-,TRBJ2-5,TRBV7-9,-,TGTGCCAGCAGCTCGACTCATAAAGAGACCCAGTACTTC,CASSSTHKETQYF